A selection of T cell receptor beta chains follows, all from one sample in a study of blood T cell repertoires in COVID-19. TCRdb's copy holds only in-frame clones and misses some; the assay was immunoSEQ multiplex PCR. The sample contains over 100,000 clones, roughly 83% of which appear only once. The specimen sequenced was peripheral blood. All receptors come from a woman older than 75 with acute or convalescent COVID-19. Both conserved end residues are part of each CDR3. D genes are given only for firm matches. Size is stated for part of the rows, as once, few or many counts, or as a class when the clone is expanded.

V gene,D gene,J gene,clone size,CDR3 protein,CDR3 DNA
TRBV6-5,-,TRBJ2-5,-,CASTRGRAEETQYF,TGTGCCAGCACCCGAGGCAGGGCCGAAGAGACCCAGTACTTC
TRBV2,TRBD1,TRBJ1-5,-,CASSGQGGQPQHF,TGTGCCAGCAGTGGACAGGGTGGTCAGCCCCAGCATTTT
TRBV28,TRBD2,TRBJ2-7,-,CASSRVAGAREQYF,TGTGCCAGCAGTCGAGTCGCGGGAGCTCGGGAGCAGTACTTC
TRBV24-1,-,TRBJ1-4,-,CATSEEGGDEKLFF,TGTGCCACCAGTGAAGAAGGAGGTGATGAAAAACTGTTTTTT
TRBV20-1,TRBD2,TRBJ2-1,few,CSAPTGTSAFF,TGCAGTGCTCCGACGGGGACTAGCGCGTTCTTC
TRBV5-5,TRBD2,TRBJ2-3,-,CASSPRLAGGVSTDTQYF,TGTGCCAGCAGCCCCCGACTAGCGGGAGGTGTTAGCACAGATACGCAGTATTTT
TRBV28,TRBD1,TRBJ1-2,once,CASSPDRVDGYTF,TGTGCCAGCAGTCCCGACAGGGTCGATGGCTACACCTTC
TRBV7-9,-,TRBJ2-7,-,CASSLGETYEQYF,TGTGCCAGCAGCTTGGGCGAGACCTACGAGCAGTACTTC
TRBV28,-,TRBJ2-1,-,CASSPQGREAIF,TGTGCCAGCAGTCCCCAGGGCAGGGAGGCGATCTTC
TRBV7-6,-,TRBJ1-6,-,CASSPGLNSPLHF,TGTGCCAGCAGCCCAGGGTTGAATTCACCCCTCCACTTT
TRBV7-3,-,TRBJ2-5,-,CASSSGPRGETQYF,TGTGCCAGCAGCTCGGGCCCCCGGGGGGAGACCCAGTACTTC
TRBV24-1,-,TRBJ1-5,once,CATSDPGALAPQHF,TGTGCCACCAGTGATCCGGGAGCCTTGGCGCCCCAGCATTTT
TRBV7-9,TRBD1,TRBJ1-2,-,CASSAGTGDYGYTF,TGTGCCAGCAGCGCCGGGACAGGAGACTATGGCTACACCTTC
TRBV24-1,-,TRBJ2-7,-,CATIELRVGVNSYEQYF,TGTGCCACCATCGAATTGAGGGTGGGTGTAAACTCCTACGAGCAGTACTTC
TRBV3-1/TRBV3-2,TRBD2,TRBJ2-5,-,CASSLGGGLETQYF,TGTGCCAGCAGCCTCGGGGGGGGTTTGGAGACCCAGTACTTC
TRBV7-2,TRBD1,TRBJ1-3,many,CASSQSPGTGVSGNTIYF,TGTGCCAGCAGCCAATCCCCTGGGACAGGGGTCTCTGGAAACACCATATATTTT
TRBV10-3,TRBD1,TRBJ1-5,-,CAISDNQGVQPQHF,TGTGCCATCAGTGATAACCAGGGGGTTCAGCCCCAGCATTTT
TRBV29-1,-,TRBJ1-2,once,CSVGGGSNGYTF,TGCAGCGTTGGGGGAGGGTCGAATGGCTACACCTTC
TRBV28,TRBD2,TRBJ2-3,few,CASIRLAGGPGDTQYF,TGTGCCTCCATACGATTAGCGGGAGGGCCTGGTGATACGCAGTATTTT
TRBV10-3,TRBD1,TRBJ1-1,-,CASQDRGFEAFF,TGTGCCAGCCAAGACAGGGGCTTTGAAGCTTTCTTT
TRBV30,TRBD2,TRBJ2-1,-,CAWSTPFNQREHNEQFF,TGTGCCTGGAGTACCCCGTTTAATCAGCGGGAACACAATGAGCAGTTCTTC
TRBV28,TRBD1,TRBJ1-2,-,CASTPSRDRGFGYTF,TGTGCCAGCACCCCCAGCCGGGACAGGGGCTTTGGCTACACCTTC
TRBV30,-,TRBJ2-5,-,CAWSVLSSMQETQYF,TGTGCCTGGAGTGTACTCTCTAGCATGCAAGAGACCCAGTACTTC
TRBV29-1,TRBD2,TRBJ2-1,-,CSVEAGLVGIF,TGCAGCGTTGAAGCCGGACTAGTTGGTATCTTC
TRBV28,TRBD2,TRBJ2-2,-,CASWGAGEPGELFF,TGTGCCAGCTGGGGAGCGGGAGAACCCGGGGAGCTGTTTTTT
TRBV7-2,TRBD1,TRBJ2-5,-,CASSWDSQETQYF,TGTGCCAGCAGCTGGGACAGCCAAGAGACCCAGTACTTC
TRBV5-5,TRBD2,TRBJ2-7,-,CASSAKLADPYEQYF,TGTGCCAGCAGCGCGAAACTAGCGGACCCCTACGAGCAGTACTTC
TRBV30,-,TRBJ1-3,-,CAWSTGTVGNTIYF,TGTGCCTGGAGTACGGGGACTGTAGGAAACACCATATATTTT